This T cell receptor (beta chain) was captured by sequencing in a study of cytomegalovirus exposure and HLA in healthy donors. Findings of the study overall: Presence/absence analyses took donor sequencing depth as roughly uniform. Accurate prediction of most subjects' HLA-A and HLA-B alleles from TCR beta sequences was reported. The listing of 150 to 200 TCR beta chains classed them as cytomegalovirus-associated.

With 60 Vbeta and 13 Jbeta primers, the PCR was carried out. Method: immunoSEQ multiplex PCR; TCRdb's copy keeps in-frame clones and lacks some. The data contain some 240,000 clones, about 78% of them seen just once; the ten biggest clones take up about 3.8%. Comment on this clone: The antigen remains undetermined.

The V gene's germline CDR1 is LNHDA and CDR2 SQIVND (reference sequence). The CDR3 contains 16 residues. V lost 5 bases to trimming and J lost 4 bases, with 21 bases between them. The source material was PBMCs. This clonotype originated in a male donor in good health and CMV-seronegative. V and J are TRBV19 and TRBJ2-7; D may be TRBD2 (6 bases). The CDR3 sequence is CASSPFAGSGSYEQYF. CDR3 bases: TGTGCCAGTAGTCCCTTCGCGGGTAGCGGTTCGTACGAGCAGTACTTC.